This entry describes one T cell receptor beta chain. Time point in this sample: blood at routine non-recurrence follow-up after resection. This entry comes from a study of spatial heterogeneity in lung cancer. V lost 6 bases and J lost 7; bases outside the gene matches: 10. The CDR3 has 16 amino acids. MiXCR, run by TCRdb on the 5' RACE reads, gives a single entry per CDR3 protein. The sample includes roughly 120,000 distinct CDR3 sequences, 9.5% to 14% seen only once; the top ten take 24%. This sequence joins TRBV12-3 or TRBV12-4 and TRBJ2-2; 11 bases are shared with TRBD1. This TCR came from a female donor with early-stage non-small cell lung cancer. Source: PBMCs, taken at follow-up. The CDR3 protein is CASRTGQGALGGELFF. The CDR3 nucleotides are TGTGCCAGCAGGACCGGACAGGGGGCGCTGGGCGGGGAGCTGTTTTTT.